Listed here are 30 T cell receptor beta chains from one sample, sequenced in a study of blood T cell repertoires in COVID-19 (TCRdb year 2020). Library construction relied on the immunoSEQ multiplex PCR assay. The clones in this table, taken by TCRdb from immuneACCESS, are in-frame only. Not every clone is retained; where verified, under half of the shortfall comes from an unresolved V gene, and the cause of the rest is unknown. The sample table contains about 240,000 clones; only one count was recorded for roughly 90% of them. Of the sample, around 10% falls within the top ten clones. Sequenced: PBMCs or T cells enriched from blood (not recorded which). These receptors all come from a man in his forties or fifties who had recovered from COVID-19.

The V call is TRBV9, the J call TRBJ2-7, with 7 bases aligning to TRBD2. V lost 7 bases to trimming and J lost 0 bases; unmatched junction nucleotides: 4. This CDR3 is 13 amino acids long. The germline V gene encodes CDR1 SGDLS and CDR2 YYNGEE. CDR3: CASGGESSYEQYF. CDR3 nucleotide sequence: TGTGCCAGCGGGGGGGAAAGCTCCTACGAGCAGTACTTC.

J is TRBJ2-2 and V is TRBV10-3, with 8 bases identical to TRBD1. There are 13 residues in the CDR3. Trimming took 8 bases from V and 2 from J; bases not matched to a gene: 1. Germline CDR1 and CDR2: ENHRY and SYGVKD. The CDR3 DNA sequence: TGTGCCATCGACAGGGGTAACACCGGGGAGCTGTTTTTT. Protein product: CAIDRGNTGELFF.

Worth noting for this clone: Other nucleotide sequences in the sample specify the same CDR3. J is TRBJ1-4 and V is TRBV2; 9 bases are a match to TRBD1. The CDR3 has 14 residues. Germline trimming cut 9 bases from V and 5 bases from J; bases unmatched to any gene: 7. From germline, CDR1 is SNHLY and CDR2 FYNNEI. CDR3 DNA: TGTGCCAGTTTAACCGGGACAGGGAATGAAAAACTGTTTTTT. This translates into CASLTGTGNEKLFF.

The rearrangement links TRBV19 to TRBJ2-7, with D maybe TRBD1 (5 bases). Germline loops: CDR1 LNHDA, CDR2 SQIVND (reference sequence). The CDR3 contains 12 residues. Trimming took 4 bases from V and 4 from J, leaving 8 bases between them. CDR3 amino acids: CASSSQGYEQYF. As DNA, the CDR3 is TGTGCCAGTAGTAGTCAGGGTTACGAGCAGTACTTC.

Only one count was recorded for this clone. This sequence joins TRBV5-3 and TRBJ2-5, with 7 nucleotides matching TRBD2. TRBV5-3 is labeled an ORF, and its function is uncertain. The CDR3 length is 11 residues. Here the CDR3 reads CARGEGETQYF. The CDR3 region has the DNA TGTGCAAGAGGGGAGGGGGAGACCCAGTACTTC.

This clone was observed a few times. This specimen includes other DNA sequences encoding the same CDR3. DNA of the CDR3: TGCGCCAGCAGCTTGGGACAGGTGAACACTGAAGCTTTCTTT. It specifies CASSLGQVNTEAFF. The rearrangement links TRBV5-1 to TRBJ1-1, with a possible D match to TRBD1 (6 bases). This CDR3 region has 14 residues. Trimming removed 0 bases at V and 0 bases at J, with 6 bases between. Germline V CDR1 and CDR2: SGHRS, YFSETQ.

The chain is built from TRBV29-1 and TRBJ2-1; TRBD2 matches 9 bases. The V gene's germline CDR1 is SQVTM and CDR2 ANQGSEA. The CDR3 is 12 amino acids. Losses at the gene ends were 2 bases for V and 13 bases for J; bases not matched to a gene: 6. CDR3 DNA sequence: TGCAGCGTTGAAACGGCGGGGGGGCATCAGTTCTTC. It translates to CSVETAGGHQFF.

V is TRBV11-2 and J is TRBJ2-7; 10 bases are shared with TRBD1. The CDR3 is made up of 17 amino acids. V lost 3 bases to trimming and J lost 5 bases; unmatched junction nucleotides: 13. CDR1 and CDR2 from the germline V gene are SGHAT and FQNNGV. The chain's CDR3 is CASSFPPGTGVVNEQYF. DNA of the CDR3: TGTGCCAGCAGCTTTCCCCCCGGGACAGGGGTTGTCAACGAGCAGTACTTC.

V and J are TRBV6-5 and TRBJ2-7; D perhaps matches TRBD1 (5 bases). CDR1 and CDR2 (germline): MNHEY, SVGAGI. V shed 0 bases and J shed 4 bases, with 10 bases lying between them. The CDR3 consists of 14 residues. The CDR3 spells CASSYSSGRYEQYF. The CDR3 DNA reads as TGTGCCAGCAGTTACTCGTCAGGGCGGTACGAGCAGTACTTC.

The chain recombines TRBV6-5 with TRBJ1-1; no firm D call. V lost 0 bases, J lost 0 bases, and 5 bases lay in between. CDR3 length: 14 residues. Germline loops: CDR1 MNHEY, CDR2 SVGAGI. The CDR3 sequence is CASSYSRVNTEAFF. In DNA form, the CDR3 reads TGTGCCAGCAGTTACTCTCGTGTGAACACTGAAGCTTTCTTT.

This chain uses TRBV6-5 with TRBJ1-2, with D possibly TRBD1 on 6 matching bases. Germline V gene data show CDR1 as MNHEY and CDR2 as SVGAGI. The CDR3 loop spans 14 amino acids. V was clipped by 6 bases and J by 3 bases, with 14 bases between them. The CDR3 DNA sequence: TGTGCCAGCAGCAAATTGACAGGCCACTATGGCTACACCTTC. Protein sequence: CASSKLTGHYGYTF.

On this clone: One junction end disagrees with the germline gene, perhaps due to a read error. The chain joins TRBV28 to TRBJ2-3; TRBD2 agrees at 9 bases. The CDR3 covers 12 residues. In germline, CDR1 is MDHEN, CDR2 SYDVKM. For the CDR3, the DNA is TGTGCCAGCCGCTACGCGGGGGGGAGTCCCGGGTTT. Translated: CASRYAGGSPGF.

V and J are TRBV19 and TRBJ1-5; D uncertain. The CDR3 sequence is 13 residues long. The germline CDR1 and CDR2 sequences are LNHDA and SQIVND (reference sequence). V lost 0 bases, J lost 6 bases, and 6 bases lay in between. DNA of the CDR3: TGTGCCAGTAGTATAGATCGCGGTCAGCCCCAGCATTTT. Translated, it gives CASSIDRGQPQHF.

The chain uses TRBV11-3 and TRBJ2-1; TRBD2 matches 10 bases. The CDR3 loop spans 17 amino acids. Germline V CDR1 and CDR2: SGHNT, YENEEA. The junction had 18 bases not matched to a gene; V was cut back by 7 bases and J by 9 bases. CDR3: CASTVKQPGLASSEQFF. CDR3 in DNA: TGTGCCAGCACCGTAAAACAGCCGGGACTAGCGTCCTCTGAGCAGTTCTTC. Variable domain in full (rest from reference TRBV11-3 and TRBJ2-1): EAGVVQSPRYKIIEKKQPVAFWCNPISGHNTLYWYLQNLGQGPELLIRYENEEAVDDSQLPKDRFSAERLKGVDSTLKIQPAELGDSAVYLCASTVKQPGLASSEQFFGPGTRLTVL.

V and J are TRBV7-8 and TRBJ1-5; no clear D gene. The germline V gene has CDR1 SGHVS and CDR2 FQNEAQ. Trimming shortened V by 5 bases and J by 3 bases, and 11 bases separated the two germline ends. The CDR3 spans 14 residues. Here the CDR3 reads CASSPRGDNQPQHF. CDR3 DNA sequence: TGTGCCAGCAGCCCTCGCGGGGACAATCAGCCCCAGCATTTT.

V usage is TRBV2 and J usage is TRBJ2-3; 7 bases align to TRBD2. With 6 bases clipped from V and 3 bases from J, the junction kept 6 bases outside the gene matches. The CDR3 length is 14 residues. Per the germline V gene, CDR1 is SNHLY and CDR2 is FYNNEI. CDR3 DNA sequence: TGTGCCAGCAGGGAACAACTAGCGACAGATACGCAGTATTTT. Translated: CASREQLATDTQYF.

The genes are TRBV24-1 and TRBJ1-5; perhaps TRBD1 as D (6 bases). The CDR3 is made up of 13 amino acids. Germline assignment: CDR1 KGHDR and CDR2 SFDVKD. V shed 5 bases and J shed 6 bases, with 10 bases lying between them. The CDR3 DNA follows: TGTGCCACCAGTGTAGGGGGTGGTCAGCCCCAGCATTTT. It yields the protein CATSVGGGQPQHF.

This chain uses TRBV27 with TRBJ2-5; 8 nucleotides line up with TRBD1. The germline V gene encodes CDR1 MNHEY and CDR2 SMNVEV (reference sequence). With 2 bases clipped from V and 0 bases from J, the junction kept 2 bases outside the gene matches. The CDR3 runs to 15 residues. The CDR3 nucleotides read TGTGCCAGCAGTTTACTGGGACAGGACCAAGAGACCCAGTACTTC. Its translation is CASSLLGQDQETQYF.

This clone was recorded once. The chain has TRBV3-1 (or the pseudogene TRBV3-2) and TRBJ1-2; 7 bases map to TRBD1. This CDR3 is 15 amino acids long. Germline CDR1 and CDR2: LGHDT and YNNKEL (reference sequence). Germline trimming cut 0 bases from V and 4 bases from J; bases unmatched to any gene: 5. CDR3 amino acids: CASSQDNPGGYGYTF. CDR3 DNA sequence: TGTGCCAGCAGCCAAGACAATCCAGGGGGCTATGGCTACACCTTC.

The rearrangement uses TRBV5-1 and TRBJ1-1; perhaps TRBD1 as D (6 bases). Trimming removed 1 base at V and 5 bases at J, with 12 bases between. This CDR3 is 14 amino acids long. Looked up from germline, CDR1 is SGHRS and CDR2 is YFSETQ. CDR3 loop: CASSLSTGKTEAFF. The DNA of the CDR3 is TGCGCCAGCAGCTTGAGTACAGGGAAAACTGAAGCTTTCTTT.

This chain joins TRBV5-1 and TRBJ2-7; D perhaps matches TRBD2 (5 bases). The CDR3 extends over 13 amino acids. V was pared by 1 base and J by 5 bases, with 10 bases between. Germline CDR1 reads SGHRS; CDR2 reads YFSETQ. DNA of the CDR3: TGCGCCAGCAGCTTGATCGTGGGAGACGAGCAGTACTTC. This gives the protein CASSLIVGDEQYF.

The chain has TRBV19 and TRBJ2-2; the D gene is possibly TRBD1 (5 bases). CDR3 size: 17 residues. Trimming stripped 4 bases from V and 8 bases from J, with 23 bases between. From germline, CDR1 is LNHDA and CDR2 SQIVND (reference sequence). The CDR3, as DNA: TGTGCCAGTAGTACCCTGAACCAAATCAGGAACAGGGGGGAGCTGTTTTTT. Its protein is CASSTLNQIRNRGELFF.

This clone was recorded a few times. The V and J genes are TRBV5-1 and TRBJ1-5; D possibly corresponds to TRBD1 (5 bases). Germline V gene sequence: CDR1 SGHRS, CDR2 YFSETQ. V gave up 0 bases and J gave up 7 bases, with 11 bases separating them. CDR3 length equals 14 residues. The CDR3 loop reads CASSLDQGVQPQHF. CDR3 nucleotide sequence: TGCGCCAGCAGCTTGGATCAGGGTGTCCAGCCCCAGCATTTT.

CDR3 nucleotide sequence: TGTGCCAGCAGCTTAAATGGGGGCCGAAACACCGGGGAGCTGTTTTTT. It codes for CASSLNGGRNTGELFF. This chain joins TRBV7-2 and TRBJ2-2; a weak D match, TRBD1 (6 bases). The V gene's germline CDR1 is SGHTA and CDR2 FQGNSA. V lost 2 bases and J lost 2, with 12 bases in between. This CDR3 region has 16 residues.

This chain joins TRBV7-3 and TRBJ2-3; TRBD2 is a possible D gene (5 bases). The ends were cut back, 5 bases at V and 0 bases at J, with 6 bases in the middle. Per the germline V gene, CDR1 is SGHTA and CDR2 is FQGTGA. This CDR3 has 13 amino acids. CDR3 sequence (DNA): TGTGCCAGCAGCCGGACTAGCACAGATACGCAGTATTTT. Its protein is CASSRTSTDTQYF.

The chain has TRBV19 and TRBJ1-2; 7 nucleotides line up with TRBD1. Germline CDR1 and CDR2: LNHDA and SQIVND (reference sequence). With 5 bases clipped from V and 4 bases from J, the junction kept 7 bases outside the gene matches. This CDR3 has 14 residues. The CDR3 DNA is TGTGCCAGTAGTTTTGGACAGGCAACCTATGGCTACACCTTC. Its translation is CASSFGQATYGYTF.

The rearrangement joins TRBV2 to TRBJ1-5; D remains ambiguous. Trimming removed 5 bases from V and 4 bases from J, with 15 bases in between. CDR3 length: 15 amino acids. The germline V gene encodes CDR1 SNHLY and CDR2 FYNNEI. The DNA of the CDR3 is TGTGCCAGCAGTCCCGAGATCACGGAGAATCAGCCCCAGCATTTT. Its translation is CASSPEITENQPQHF.

The chain couples TRBV18 to TRBJ1-5; TRBD1 might be the D (5 bases). The V gene's germline CDR1 is KGHSH and CDR2 LQKENI. The CDR3 spans 17 residues. V shed 3 bases and J shed 8 bases, with 23 bases lying between them. The CDR3 reads CASSPEEGRAPIEPQHF. Here the CDR3 DNA reads TGTGCCAGCTCACCCGAGGAGGGCAGGGCGCCCATCGAGCCCCAGCATTTT.

The chain joins TRBV7-3 to TRBJ2-6; TRBD2 matches at 10 bases. Germline values: CDR1 SGHTA, CDR2 FQGTGA. This CDR3 has 18 residues. The V segment lost 6 bases and the J segment 0 bases; nucleotides outside the gene matches: 8. The CDR3 is CASRILAGVLSGANVLTF. CDR3 in DNA: TGTGCCAGCAGGATTCTAGCGGGGGTCCTCTCTGGGGCCAACGTCCTGACTTTC. The whole variable domain, filled in from reference TRBV7-3 and TRBJ2-6, reads GAGVSQTPSNKVTEKGKYVELRCDPISGHTALYWYRQSLGQGPEFLIYFQGTGAADDSGLPNDRFFAVRPEGSVSTLKIQRTERGDSAVYLCASRILAGVLSGANVLTFGAGSRLTVL.

The chain recombines TRBV6-1 with TRBJ2-5; 9 nucleotides match TRBD2. With 0 bases clipped from V and 5 bases from J, the junction kept 7 bases outside the gene matches. Germline V gene data show CDR1 as MNHNS and CDR2 as SASEGT. The CDR3 extends over 16 amino acids. The CDR3 region is CASSEAMAGGGETQYF. CDR3 sequence (DNA): TGTGCCAGCAGTGAAGCGATGGCGGGGGGGGGCGAGACCCAGTACTTC.